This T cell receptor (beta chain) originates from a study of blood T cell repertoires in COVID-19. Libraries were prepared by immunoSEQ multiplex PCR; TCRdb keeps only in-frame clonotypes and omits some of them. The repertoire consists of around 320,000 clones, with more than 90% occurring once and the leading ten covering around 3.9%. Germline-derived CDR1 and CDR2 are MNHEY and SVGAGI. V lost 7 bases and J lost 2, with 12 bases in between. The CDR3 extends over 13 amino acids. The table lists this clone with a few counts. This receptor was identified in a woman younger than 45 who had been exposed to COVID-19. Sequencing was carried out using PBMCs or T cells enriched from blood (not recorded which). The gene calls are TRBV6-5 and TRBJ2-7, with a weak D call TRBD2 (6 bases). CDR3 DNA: TGTGCCAGCATCGGGGGACTGACCTACGAGCAGTACTTC. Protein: CASIGGLTYEQYF.